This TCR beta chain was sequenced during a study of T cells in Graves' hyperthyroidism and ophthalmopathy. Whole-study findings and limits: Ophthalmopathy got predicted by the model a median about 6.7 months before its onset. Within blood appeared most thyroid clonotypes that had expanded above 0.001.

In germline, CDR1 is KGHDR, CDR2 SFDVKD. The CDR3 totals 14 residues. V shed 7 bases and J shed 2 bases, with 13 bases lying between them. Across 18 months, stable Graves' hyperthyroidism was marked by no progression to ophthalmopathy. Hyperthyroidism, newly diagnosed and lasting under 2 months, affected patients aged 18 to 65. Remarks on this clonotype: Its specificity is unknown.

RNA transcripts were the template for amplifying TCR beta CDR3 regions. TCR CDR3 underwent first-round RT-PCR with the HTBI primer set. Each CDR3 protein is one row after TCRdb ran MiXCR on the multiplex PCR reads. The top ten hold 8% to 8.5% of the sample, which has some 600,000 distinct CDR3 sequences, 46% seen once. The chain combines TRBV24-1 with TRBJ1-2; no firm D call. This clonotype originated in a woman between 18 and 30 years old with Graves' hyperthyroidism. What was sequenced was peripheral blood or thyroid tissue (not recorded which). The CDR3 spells CATRDSRVNYGYTF. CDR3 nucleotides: TGTGCCACCAGAGATAGCCGCGTCAACTATGGCTACACCTTC.